The 18 T cell receptor beta chains below come from one sample, sequenced in a study of tumor-infiltrating lymphocytes in glioblastoma multiforme. TCR beta libraries were built from RNA through three nested multiplex PCR rounds using modified ARM-PCR. MiXCR was run by TCRdb on the multiplex PCR reads, yielding one entry per CDR3 protein. The data show about 13,000 distinct CDR3 sequences, 66% seen once. Sequencing used brain tumor tissue. All receptors derive from a male donor with glioblastoma.

This clonotype was counted ten times or more. V is TRBV11-2 and J is TRBJ2-7; 7 nucleotides line up with TRBD2. The V gene's germline CDR1 is SGHAT and CDR2 FQNNGV. Losses at the gene ends were 5 bases for V and 7 bases for J; bases not matched to a gene: 8. There are 13 residues in the CDR3. The DNA for the CDR3 is TGTGCCAGCAGCCCAATGCCGGGAGGTGAGCAGTACTTC. Its translation: CASSPMPGGEQYF.

This clonotype has a handful of counts. One end of the junction is discordant with germline, which a read error may explain. This sequence joins TRBV29-1 and TRBJ1-6; D gene uncertain. This CDR3 is built from 13 residues. The germline gives CDR1 SQVTM, CDR2 ANQGSEA. The CDR3 loop is CSVARYGESPLHF. The CDR3 DNA reads as TGCAGTGTTGCCAGGTACGGAGAATCACCCCTCCACTTT.

A note on this clonotype: The junction departs from germline at one end; a sequencing error may be responsible. This chain uses TRBV14 with TRBJ1-2; D is unresolved. Germline V gene sequence: CDR1 SGHDN, CDR2 FVKESK. The CDR3 length is 12 residues. The CDR3: CASRDGGYGHTF. CDR3 bases: TGTGCCAGCAGAGATGGAGGCTATGGCCACACCTTC.

As for this clonotype: Given a much more abundant clone one base away, this may be a read error. The V gene is TRBV25-1, the J gene TRBJ2-1; D might be TRBD2 (5 bases). The V gene's germline CDR1 is MGHDK and CDR2 SYGVNS. The CDR3 covers 13 residues. This CDR3 is CASRPRTYNEQFF. The CDR3 DNA reads as TGCGCCAGCAGACCTAGGACTTACAATGAGCAGTTCTTC. Full variable domain (outside the CDR3, taken from reference TRBV25-1 and TRBJ2-1): EADIYQTPRYLVIGTGKKITLECSQTMGHDKMYWYQQDPGMELHLIHYSYGVNSTEKGDLSSESTVSRIRTEHFPLTLESARPSHTSQYLCASRPRTYNEQFFGPGTRLTVL.

Worth noting for this clonotype: Germline is not matched at one junction end, which may reflect a read error. The rearrangement links TRBV7-9 to TRBJ1-4; D call uncertain. The CDR3 is made up of 14 amino acids. CDR1 is SEHNR, CDR2 FQNEAQ, per germline (reference sequence). This chain's CDR3 is CASRLRRENEKMFF. The CDR3 DNA reads as TGTGCCAGCCGCTTACGGCGAGAGAATGAAAAAATGTTTTTT.

Concerning this clonotype itself: Lacking the conserved final phenylalanine or tryptophan, this CDR3 likely reflects a read error. No DNA is shown, since the ends of the CDR3 on it are uncertain; the CDR3 is the one TCRdb lists. The genes are TRBV13 and TRBJ2-3. The CDR3 is 13 amino acids long, termini counted. Germline CDR1 reads PRHDT; CDR2 reads FYEKMQ (reference sequence). The CDR3 reads CASSPGSADTQYL.

This clonotype was counted only a few times. Compared with germline, one end of the junction differs, possibly owing to a read error. The rearrangement uses TRBV6-2 or TRBV6-3 and TRBJ2-1; no reliable D call. The CDR3 extends over 13 amino acids. Germline values: CDR1 MNHEY, CDR2 SVGEGT. In DNA form, the CDR3 reads TGTGCCAGCAGTTTCAGGAGCTACACTGAGCAGTTCTTC. Its translation is CASSFRSYTEQFF.

The chain has TRBV4-2 and TRBJ2-3; 7 bases are a match to TRBD2. V was clipped by 1 base and J by 2 bases; unmatched bases: 12. The CDR3 spans 18 residues. CDR1 LGHNA and CDR2 YNFKEQ come from the germline V gene. CDR3 coding DNA: TGTGCCAGCAGCCAAGGTAGTGGGAGGGCGCGAAACACAGATACGCAGTATTTT. Translation: CASSQGSGRARNTDTQYF.

With regard to this clonotype: A single base separates this from a much larger clone, so it may be a read error. The chain uses TRBV11-1 and TRBJ2-6; a weak D match, TRBD1 (5 bases). The germline gives CDR1 SGHAT, CDR2 FQDESV (reference sequence). The CDR3 loop spans 15 amino acids. In DNA, the CDR3 is TGTGCCAGCAGCTTTGTAACGTTTGGGGCCAACGTCCTGATTTTC. Residues: CASSFVTFGANVLIF.

Of note for this clonotype: The CDR3 does not end in the conserved phenylalanine or tryptophan, so this is likely a read error. The chain employs TRBV11-2 and TRBJ2-7, with TRBD1 as a possible D gene (5 bases). The CDR3 has 15 amino acids. With 10 bases removed from V and 3 bases from J, the gap between germline ends came to 22 bases. Germline CDR1 and CDR2: SGHAT and FQNNGV. The CDR3 is CAIRHDSQNLYEQYL. CDR3 bases: TGTGCCATCAGGCATGACAGTCAAAACCTCTACGAGCAGTACTTA.

In the case of this clonotype: At one boundary the junction diverges from the germline segment, which might be a read error. This chain joins TRBV11-1 and TRBJ2-3, with D possibly being TRBD2 (5 bases). CDR1 SGHAT and CDR2 FQDESV come from the germline V gene (reference sequence). The length of the CDR3 is 16 residues. CDR3 protein: CAISSQTSGRGDTQYF. The DNA for the CDR3 is TGTGCCATCAGCTCCCAGACCAGCGGACGGGGAGATACGCAGTATTTT.

The chain combines TRBV20-1 with TRBJ2-7, with D unresolved. CDR1 and CDR2 from the germline V gene are DFQATT and SNEGSKA (reference sequence). The CDR3 consists of 13 residues. The ends were cut back, 3 bases at V and 3 bases at J, with 12 bases in the middle. The CDR3 loop is CSASQHGIYEQYF. DNA for the CDR3: TGCAGTGCTAGTCAACATGGCATCTACGAGCAGTACTTC.

This clonotype was observed a handful of times. V and J are TRBV6-5 and TRBJ1-1; D is ambiguous. CDR1 and CDR2 from the germline V gene are MNHEY and SVGAGI. There are 14 residues in the CDR3. Between the trimmed V and J ends, which lost 5 bases and 3 bases, there was a span of 13 bases. The CDR3 DNA is TGTGCCAGCAGTGGGATAACGGTTGACACTGAAGCTTTCTTT. As protein: CASSGITVDTEAFF.

This clonotype appeared a single time. An end of the junction differs from the germline gene, which may be a read error. J is TRBJ2-1 and V is TRBV10-3; 9 nucleotides line up with TRBD1. CDR3 length equals 16 residues. From germline, CDR1 is ENHRY and CDR2 SYGVKD. Here the CDR3 reads CAICESIGTGRNEQFF. CDR3 nucleotide sequence: TGTGCCATCTGTGAGTCAATAGGGACAGGGAGGAATGAGCAGTTCTTC.

As to this clonotype: This could be a read error, since a much larger clone is one nucleotide away. V gene TRBV6-1 combines with J gene TRBJ1-4; 9 nucleotides align to TRBD1. CDR1 is MNHNS and CDR2 is SASEGT in the germline V gene. There are 14 residues in the CDR3. The CDR3 DNA reads TGTACCGGCAGTGAAACCGGGACAGGGGAAAAACTGTTTTTT. Protein product: CTGSETGTGEKLFF.

For this clonotype: The CDR3 carries no conserved terminal phenylalanine or tryptophan, so it likely arises from a read error. The DNA is left out, because the CDR3 cannot be placed on it with certainty; the CDR3 is given as TCRdb lists it. This sequence joins TRBV6-5 and TRBJ1-2; the D call of TRBD1 is as the table states it, not checked on the DNA. Germline CDR1 reads MNHEY; CDR2 reads SVGAGI. Termini included, the CDR3 measures 14 amino acids. This CDR3 is CASRSYRGGHGHTL.

Points on this clonotype: Relative to the germline gene, one junction end is altered; a read error may explain this. The chain carries TRBV28 and TRBJ2-7; the D gene is possibly TRBD2 (5 bases). Germline CDR1 reads MDHEN; CDR2 reads SYDVKM. The CDR3 extends over 14 amino acids. The CDR3 nucleotides are TGTGCCAGCACGAGCGGAAGTAGTCTTTACGAGCGGTACTTC. It translates to CASTSGSSLYERYF.

Turning to this clonotype: This clone may be a read error of a much larger clone one base away. The chain is built from TRBV24-1 and TRBJ1-2; TRBD1 aligns across 8 bases. J was trimmed by 9 bases and V by 4 bases; bases with no gene match: 15. The CDR3 totals 16 residues. CDR1 is KGHDR, CDR2 SFDVKD, per germline. The CDR3: CATSDLDRDGGYSYTF. Here the CDR3 DNA reads TGTGCCACCAGTGACCTGGACAGGGACGGTGGATATAGCTACACCTTC.